The 18 T cell receptor beta chains below all came from one sample that was sequenced in a study of blood T cell repertoires in COVID-19. The assay was immunoSEQ multiplex PCR, and TCRdb's table has in-frame clones only and misses some. The table has about 200,000 clones, around 82% seen once. Input material: PBMCs or T cells enriched from blood (not recorded which). The receptors stem from a woman in her forties or fifties with acute COVID-19.

This clone showed up just once. The chain is built from TRBV19 and TRBJ1-3, with D hard to call. CDR3 length equals 14 residues. The V end lost 6 bases, the J end lost 0 bases, and 9 bases lay between the germline ends. Germline values: CDR1 LNHDA, CDR2 SQIVND (reference sequence). As DNA, the CDR3 is TGTGCCAGTAGCCCAGGAAACTCTGGAAACACCATATATTTT. Amino acid sequence: CASSPGNSGNTIYF.

The chain uses TRBV25-1 and TRBJ1-1; 8 bases match TRBD1. Germline V gene lookup returns CDR1 MGHDK and CDR2 SYGVNS. V gave up 7 bases and J gave up 5 bases; unmatched junction bases: 9. The CDR3 is 14 residues long. In DNA form, the CDR3 reads TGTGCCAGCACCCGGGGGACAGGAGGGACTGAAGCTTTCTTT. Residues: CASTRGTGGTEAFF.

V is TRBV7-8 and J is TRBJ2-5; no clear D. CDR1 and CDR2 (germline): SGHVS, FQNEAQ. The CDR3 is 11 residues long. Trimming cost V 7 bases and J 6 bases, with 9 bases left between them. CDR3 region: CASTRGQTQYF. In DNA form, the CDR3 reads TGTGCCAGCACCCGAGGTCAGACCCAGTACTTC.

The V call is TRBV12-5, the J call TRBJ1-2; 8 nucleotides align to TRBD1. The J segment lost 8 bases and the V segment lost 5 bases, leaving 10 bases of the junction unmatched. The CDR3 has 14 amino acids. The germline CDR1 and CDR2 sequences are LGHNT and FRNRAP. The DNA of the CDR3 is TGTGCTAGTGGTACCGGGACAGGAACAGACGGCTACACCTTC. Protein: CASGTGTGTDGYTF.

The genes are TRBV18 and TRBJ1-1, with 7 bases aligning to TRBD1. Trimming took 8 bases from V and 0 from J; bases not matched to a gene: 6. The germline V gene encodes CDR1 KGHSH and CDR2 LQKENI. The CDR3 consists of 14 residues. The CDR3 nucleotides are TGTGCCAGCCGCTGGGACAGCATGAACACTGAAGCTTTCTTT. Its translation is CASRWDSMNTEAFF.

This clone was seen a handful of times. The genes are TRBV5-1 and TRBJ1-2; weak D call: TRBD1 (5 bases). This CDR3 comprises 15 residues. Trimming took 0 bases from V and 8 from J, leaving 17 bases between them. Germline V gene lookup returns CDR1 SGHRS and CDR2 YFSETQ. DNA for the CDR3: TGCGCCAGCAGCTTGGCGGGAGGGGATTTTGAAGGCTACACCTTC. Its protein product is CASSLAGGDFEGYTF.

The J gene is TRBJ1-1, the V gene TRBV27, with D tentatively TRBD1 (5 bases). Germline V lookup: CDR1 MNHEY, CDR2 SMNVEV (reference sequence). The CDR3 sequence is 14 residues long. V gave up 5 bases and J gave up 9 bases, with 19 bases separating them. CDR3 DNA sequence: TGTGCCAGCAGTAAACAGGTGGCCTCGGATCAAGCTTTCTTT. It is translated as CASSKQVASDQAFF.

CDR3 DNA: TGTGCCAGCCACGGACAGGGCGGTCAGCCCCAGCATTTT. Its protein is CASHGQGGQPQHF. V is TRBV6-5 and J is TRBJ1-5; 8 positions agree with TRBD1. Germline CDR1 and CDR2: MNHEY and SVGAGI. Unmatched junction bases numbered 6, after V lost 8 bases and J lost 6 bases. There are 13 residues in the CDR3.

The rearrangement joins TRBV29-1 to TRBJ1-1; D remains unclear. This CDR3 spans 12 amino acids. Germline CDR1 is SQVTM and CDR2 is ANQGSEA. V lost 7 bases to trimming and J lost 1 base, with 10 bases between them. This chain's CDR3 is CSAPRGNTEAFF. Written as DNA, the CDR3 is TGCAGCGCCCCCCGGGGGAACACTGAAGCTTTCTTT.

The CDR3 sequence is CASTRVDRNYGYTF. The DNA for the CDR3 is TGTGCCAGCACCCGAGTTGACAGGAACTATGGCTACACCTTC. This sequence joins TRBV6-5 and TRBJ1-2; weak D call: TRBD1 (6 bases). CDR1 is MNHEY and CDR2 is SVGAGI in the germline V gene. This CDR3 comprises 14 residues. Trimming shortened V by 7 bases and J by 2 bases, and 14 bases separated the two germline ends.

The genes are TRBV6-5 and TRBJ1-1, with TRBD1 matching 7 bases. There are 14 residues in the CDR3. Losses at the gene ends were 4 bases for V and 11 bases for J; bases not matched to a gene: 13. Per germline, CDR1 MNHEY and CDR2 SVGAGI. CDR3 amino acids: CASSLSRGRGEAFF. The CDR3 DNA reads TGTGCCAGCAGTTTGAGTAGGGGGCGAGGTGAGGCTTTCTTT.

The gene calls are TRBV10-3 and TRBJ1-1, with a possible D match to TRBD1 (6 bases). The CDR3 is made up of 16 amino acids. Per the germline V gene, CDR1 is ENHRY and CDR2 is SYGVKD. V shed 4 bases and J shed 4 bases, with 19 bases lying between them. The CDR3 sequence: CAISGWGGRWGTEAFF. The DNA for the CDR3 is TGTGCCATCAGTGGGTGGGGGGGGCGGTGGGGCACTGAAGCTTTCTTT.

This clone was picked up a small number of times. The chain is built from TRBV5-1 and TRBJ1-3; perhaps TRBD1 as D (5 bases). CDR1 SGHRS and CDR2 YFSETQ come from the germline V gene. The V gene lost 0 bases and the J gene lost 0 bases, with 7 bases spanning the gap. The CDR3 extends over 15 amino acids. The CDR3 DNA reads as TGCGCCAGCAGCTTGGCAGGGCACTCTGGAAACACCATATATTTT. As protein: CASSLAGHSGNTIYF.

The V gene is TRBV28, the J gene TRBJ2-5; 7 bases align to TRBD2. V lost 4 bases and J lost 5; bases outside the gene matches: 13. The CDR3 extends over 16 amino acids. Germline V gene sequence: CDR1 MDHEN, CDR2 SYDVKM. The CDR3 reads CASSSPGAGDGETQYF. In nucleotides, the CDR3 is TGTGCCAGCAGTTCTCCCGGGGCGGGGGACGGGGAGACCCAGTACTTC.

The rearrangement uses TRBV7-9 and TRBJ1-1; 10 bases fit TRBD1. After removal of 3 bases from V and 7 bases from J, the junction contained 8 bases not matched to a gene. The CDR3 has 15 residues. Germline CDR1 and CDR2: SEHNR and FQNEAQ (reference sequence). DNA of the CDR3: TGTGCCAGCAGCTTTATATACGGGACAGGGGATGAAGCTTTCTTT. It translates to CASSFIYGTGDEAFF.

This chain uses TRBV2 with TRBJ1-2, with a tentative D call TRBD1 (5 bases). The germline gives CDR1 SNHLY, CDR2 FYNNEI. Trimming pared 0 bases from V and 7 bases from J, leaving 18 bases between. CDR3 length equals 16 residues. CDR3 region: CASSEALLGQGGGYTF. DNA of the CDR3: TGTGCCAGCAGTGAAGCGCTGTTGGGGCAGGGAGGTGGCTACACCTTC. Complete variable domain (other parts from reference TRBV2 and TRBJ1-2): EPEVTQTPSHQVTQMGQEVILRCVPISNHLYFYWYRQILGQKVEFLVSFYNNEISEKSEIFDDQFSVERPDGSNFTLKIRSTKLEDSAMYFCASSEALLGQGGGYTFGSGTRLTVV.

This clone was seen only once. The rearrangement joins TRBV4-2 to TRBJ2-7, with a tentative D call TRBD2 (5 bases). V was clipped by 3 bases and J by 2 bases, with 11 bases between them. Germline CDR1 reads LGHNA; CDR2 reads YNFKEQ. The CDR3 covers 14 residues. CDR3 nucleotides: TGTGCCAGCAGCCACGGACTGTTTACCTACGAGCAGTACGTC. Translating gives CASSHGLFTYEQYV.

This clone was counted a few times. The chain combines TRBV7-2 with TRBJ1-6; no definite D call. CDR3 length: 15 residues. The germline gives CDR1 SGHTA, CDR2 FQGNSA. Trimming removed 7 bases from V and 14 bases from J, with 24 bases in between. CDR3 sequence reads: CASTLHRGLRGTLHF. Written as DNA, the CDR3 is TGTGCCAGCACCCTACACCGCGGGCTTCGGGGAACCCTCCACTTT.